The 6 T cell receptor beta chains presented below share a single source sample, sequenced in a study of blood T cell repertoires in COVID-19 (TCRdb year 2020). The library was built by means of the immunoSEQ multiplex PCR assay. This is the immuneACCESS table as TCRdb keeps it, with only in-frame sequences that have V and J called. A part of the clones is gone; compared with another copy, unresolved V genes explain less than half, and the rest is unexplained. Counted in this sample were roughly 190,000 clones; roughly 83% of them appeared once. The ten largest clones take up around 3.5% of the sample. Sequenced sample: PBMCs or T cells enriched from blood (not recorded which). These receptors all come from a woman under 40 who had recovered from COVID-19.

This chain connects TRBV13 to TRBJ2-7, with D possibly being TRBD2 (7 bases). This CDR3 comprises 15 residues. Germline lookup yields CDR1 PRHDT and CDR2 FYEKMQ (reference sequence). Deletions cut 6 bases from V and 0 bases from J, with 15 bases between. The CDR3 bases are TGTGCCAGCAGTGGGGGGGGGCAGAGCTCCTACGAGCAGTACTTC. Its protein is CASSGGGQSSYEQYF.

In its sample, this clone was seen once. The chain couples TRBV24-1 to TRBJ2-5; D perhaps matches TRBD1 (5 bases). The CDR3 runs 13 residues. The germline V gene encodes CDR1 KGHDR and CDR2 SFDVKD. V lost 0 bases and J 6 bases, leaving 7 bases between the germline ends. The CDR3 sequence is CATSDLPGQTQYF. For the CDR3, the DNA is TGTGCCACCAGTGATTTGCCAGGGCAGACCCAGTACTTC.

V and J are TRBV28 and TRBJ2-7, with TRBD1 identical over 7 bases. Trimming cost V 6 bases and J 0 bases; bases outside gene matches: 8. CDR3 size: 15 residues. The germline CDR1 and CDR2 sequences are MDHEN and SYDVKM. The CDR3 spells CASSFFDRDSYEQYF. The CDR3 DNA follows: TGTGCCAGCAGCTTCTTCGACAGGGACTCCTACGAGCAGTACTTC.

The chain couples TRBV24-1 to TRBJ1-4; 8 bases match TRBD1. Germline V gene lookup returns CDR1 KGHDR and CDR2 SFDVKD. The CDR3 extends over 15 amino acids. The junction had 5 bases not matched to a gene; V was cut back by 4 bases and J by 5 bases. CDR3 in amino acids: CATSESRGRNEKLFF. In DNA form, the CDR3 reads TGTGCCACCAGTGAGTCCAGGGGGCGCAATGAAAAACTGTTTTTT.

V gene TRBV5-1 combines with J gene TRBJ1-1; no clear D. Trimming cost V 0 bases and J 2 bases, with 8 bases left between them. Germline assignment: CDR1 SGHRS and CDR2 YFSETQ. CDR3 size: 14 residues. The CDR3 coding sequence is TGCGCCAGCAGCTTGGACGGTCCAAACACTGAAGCTTTCTTT. Amino acids: CASSLDGPNTEAFF.

J is TRBJ1-3 and V is TRBV25-1; a weak D match, TRBD1 (6 bases). The CDR3 has 17 residues. Germline-derived CDR1 and CDR2 are MGHDK and SYGVNS. Trimming took off 0 bases at V and 0 bases at J, with 12 bases between the two ends. The chain's CDR3 is CASSEYGRGDSGNTIYF. Written as DNA, the CDR3 is TGTGCCAGCAGTGAATACGGCAGGGGTGACTCTGGAAACACCATATATTTT.